This TCR beta chain was found in a study of T cells after yellow fever vaccination. Background on the study: Some fractions had low cell numbers, and these were prepared with SMART-Seq v4 Ultra Low Input.

Study outcomes and limitations: Most primary-vaccination clones reappeared after the booster (about 97% CD4, approximately 88% CD8). Abundant clonotypes (contaminants from the bulk population) could be present in FACS-sorted repertoires.

The CDR3 runs 14 residues. Between the trimmed V and J ends, which lost 4 bases and 0 bases, there was a span of 9 bases. The germline V gene encodes CDR1 SGHRS and CDR2 YFSETQ. As TCR cDNA was made by 5'RACE template switching, a universal primer site and UMIs were added. TCRdb reanalysed the 5' RACE reads using MiXCR and keeps one entry per CDR3 protein. The table has fewer than 650,000 distinct CDR3 sequences, 21% seen once. Of note for this clonotype: Antigen unknown.

This clonotype originated in a man aged 18 to 30 who received the YFV17D yellow fever vaccine. This specimen was PBMCs, taken roughly 23 days after the first yellow fever vaccination. The chain joins TRBV5-1 to TRBJ2-3; D gene uncertain. Written as DNA, the CDR3 is TGCGCCAGCAGCAAACAGCGAAGCACAGATACGCAGTATTTT. Translation gives CASSKQRSTDTQYF.